The 4 T cell receptor beta chains given below trace back to one sample, sequenced in a study of blood T cells in healthy people across ages. Using a J-beta primer mix together with a sample-barcoded 5' primer, a second PCR was run for about 7 to 12 cycles. TCRdb used MiXCR to reprocess the 5' RACE reads, holding one entry per CDR3 protein. The sample has 600,000 to 1,000,000 distinct CDR3 sequences; roughly 60% are singletons. Sequenced input: blood. These receptor sequences come from a man aged 30 to 39 in good health.

This rearrangement joins TRBV30 to TRBJ1-1, with a possible D match to TRBD1 (6 bases). The CDR3 runs 14 residues. Trimming stripped 4 bases from V and 7 bases from J, with 19 bases between. The V gene's germline CDR1 is GTSNPN and CDR2 SVGIG (reference sequence). CDR3 region: CAWKAAQGPSEAFF. As DNA, the CDR3 is TGTGCCTGGAAGGCGGCCCAGGGGCCCAGTGAAGCTTTCTTT. Drawing the rest from reference TRBV30 and TRBJ1-1, the complete variable domain is SQTIHQWPATLVQPVGSPLSLECTVEGTSNPNLYWYRQAAGRGLQLLFYSVGIGQISSEVPQNLSASRPQDRQFILSSKKLLLSDSGFYLCAWKAAQGPSEAFFGQGTRLTVV.

This chain joins TRBV29-1 and TRBJ2-1; 13 nucleotides line up with TRBD2. Germline V gives CDR1 SQVTM, CDR2 ANQGSEA. The CDR3 consists of 16 residues. V shed 3 bases, J shed 3 bases, and the junction held 5 bases outside the gene matches. The chain's CDR3 is CSVEGRTSGSYNEQFF. The DNA for the CDR3 is TGCAGCGTTGAGGGCCGGACTAGCGGGAGCTACAATGAGCAGTTCTTC.

This clonotype was counted between two and nine times. The CDR3 nucleotides are TGTGCCAGCAGCTTACAGAACTATGGCTACACCTTC. Amino acid sequence: CASSLQNYGYTF. This rearrangement joins TRBV28 to TRBJ1-2; D remains ambiguous. Trimming removed 6 bases from V and 2 bases from J, with 7 bases in between. Germline lookup yields CDR1 MDHEN and CDR2 SYDVKM. The CDR3 has 12 amino acids.

The CDR3 spells CSARPRGKNIQYF. Written as DNA, the CDR3 is TGCAGTGCTAGGCCGCGGGGGAAAAACATTCAGTACTTC. The chain is built from TRBV20-1 and TRBJ2-4; 7 nucleotides match TRBD2. The CDR3 has 13 amino acids. Trimming removed 3 bases from V and 4 bases from J; junction bases left unmatched: 3. Germline lookup yields CDR1 DFQATT and CDR2 SNEGSKA (reference sequence).